The 12 T cell receptor beta chains presented below share a single source sample, sequenced in a study of T cells in women clearing cervical HPV infection. The data were produced by immunoSEQ multiplex PCR, yet TCRdb's version contains in-frame clones alone and is incomplete. The sample holds 21,000 or so clones. The sequencing sample was made of blood buffy coat. The source is a woman aged 18 to 75 with a cervical HPV16 infection that either progressed to CIN3+ or cleared (not recorded which).

Partial CDR3 DNA: TGTGCCGCGACTAGCGGGAGGGCGGTCGAG. Translation: CAATSGRAVE. The full CDR3 protein reads CAATSGRAVEQYF. The chain recombines TRBV30 with TRBJ2-7; 14 nucleotides agree with TRBD2. The CDR3 goes on 3 residues after the read ends, and that part is filled in from the germline J gene. V lost 8 bases and J lost 6; bases outside the gene matches: 6. Per the germline V gene, CDR1 is GTSNPN and CDR2 is SVGIG (reference sequence). The CDR3 consists of 13 residues.

As regards this clone: The DNA ends 3 residues before the CDR3 does, and the rest of the CDR3 is filled in from the germline J gene. This chain joins TRBV13 and TRBJ1-6; tentative D call: TRBD1 (6 bases). V was trimmed by 5 bases and J by 7 bases, leaving 30 bases between them. The CDR3 covers 20 residues. Germline V CDR1 and CDR2: PRHDT, FYEKMQ (reference sequence). The chain's CDR3 is CASSPPDGGGEDSRNSPLHF. The part of the CDR3 DNA that was read is TGTGCCAGCAGCCCCCCCGATGGTGGGGGAGAGGACAGTCGAAATTCACCC.

Worth noting for this clone: The read falls 3 residues short of the CDR3 end, and the missing part is taken from the germline J gene. The chain uses TRBV7-9 and TRBJ1-1; 7 bases line up with TRBD1. The CDR3 has 14 residues. Looked up from germline, CDR1 is SEHNR and CDR2 is FQNEAQ (reference sequence). The CDR3 bases that were read are TGTGCCAGCAGAGACACAGGGGTGTTAGAGACC. It codes for CASRDTGVLET. The full CDR3 sequence reads CASRDTGVLETAFF.

A word on this clone: Sequencing ends 3 residues short of the CDR3 end; the germline J gene provides the rest. This chain connects TRBV5-1 to TRBJ1-1; 7 nucleotides match TRBD1. There are 17 residues in the CDR3. Germline CDR1 and CDR2: SGHRS and YFSETQ. V lost 0 bases, J lost 1 base, and 9 bases stayed unmatched. Partial CDR3 DNA: TGCGCCAGCAGCTTGGCCCCCGGGACAGAGCGGAACACTGAA. Encoded protein: CASSLAPGTERNTE. The whole CDR3 protein reads CASSLAPGTERNTEAFF.

As to this clone: The read halts 3 residues ahead of the CDR3 end, with the missing end drawn from the germline J gene. The rearrangement links TRBV7-8 to TRBJ1-5; possibly TRBD1 for D (6 bases). The CDR3 spans 17 residues. The germline CDR1 and CDR2 sequences are SGHVS and FQNEAQ. The V end lost 2 bases, the J end lost 4 bases, and 18 bases lay between the germline ends. Partial CDR3 DNA: TGTGCCAGCAGCTTATTTATTCGACAGGAGATTAATCAGCCC. Translating it yields CASSLFIRQEINQP. The CDR3, in full, reads CASSLFIRQEINQPQHF.

In regard to this clone: The read stops 3 residues short of the end of the CDR3; the missing end is completed from the germline J gene. This rearrangement joins TRBV6-4 to TRBJ1-6, with D tentatively TRBD1 (5 bases). CDR1 and CDR2 (germline): MRHNA, SNTAGT. The length of the CDR3 is 14 residues. V lost 4 bases and J lost 9, with 13 bases in between. The sequenced part of the CDR3 DNA is TGTGCCAGCAGTGCGGTTGGGGCCGGTTCACCC. Translated, it gives CASSAVGAGSP. The CDR3 in full is CASSAVGAGSPLHF.

Comments on this clone: Sequencing ends 3 residues short of the CDR3 end; the germline J gene provides the rest. This chain links TRBV2 with TRBJ2-5, with 8 bases that match TRBD2. Trimming cost V 1 base and J 4 bases; bases outside gene matches: 5. In germline, CDR1 is SNHLY, CDR2 FYNNEI. The CDR3 contains 15 residues. The CDR3 DNA, read in part, is TGTGCCAGCAGTGAAGGGGGGGCGGGGGGAGAGACC. Protein: CASSEGGAGGET. The CDR3 in full is CASSEGGAGGETQYF.

As regards this clone: The read is 3 residues too short to cover the CDR3 end, so that end is filled in from the germline J gene. The chain combines TRBV28 with TRBJ1-5, with D perhaps matching TRBD1 (5 bases). Germline V CDR1 and CDR2: MDHEN, SYDVKM. This CDR3 comprises 15 residues. Trimming shortened V by 4 bases and J by 6 bases, and 16 bases separated the two germline ends. The CDR3 loop reads CASSSNKGYTQPQHF. The CDR3 DNA, read in part, is TGTGCCAGCAGTTCAAATAAGGGGTATACTCAGCCC.

Points on this clone: The read ends 3 residues before the CDR3 terminus; that terminus is restored from the germline J gene. V is TRBV19 and J is TRBJ2-4, with a weak D call TRBD1 (5 bases). This CDR3 region has 14 residues. CDR1 and CDR2 from the germline V gene are LNHDA and SQIVND (reference sequence). CDR3 in amino acids: CASGRSDSLLGQYF. The sequenced CDR3 bases are TGTGCCAGTGGACGGTCCGACAGTCTCCTTGGT. Looking up the rest from reference TRBV19 and TRBJ2-4 gives the full variable domain: DGGITQSPKYLFRKEGQNVTLSCEQNLNHDAMYWYRQDPGQGLRLIYYSQIVNDFQKGDIAEGYSVSREKKESFPLTVTSAQKNPTAFYLCASGRSDSLLGQYFGAGTRLSVL.

Concerning this clone itself: The CDR3 goes on 3 residues after the read ends, and that part is filled in from the germline J gene. The rearrangement joins TRBV20-1 to TRBJ1-2, with D unresolved. V dropped 0 bases and J dropped 2 bases, with 7 bases sitting between them. The CDR3 totals 13 residues. Germline V gene sequence: CDR1 DFQATT, CDR2 SNEGSKA (reference sequence). CDR3 region: CSARDHLNYGYTF. The part of the CDR3 DNA that was read is TGCAGTGCTAGAGATCATTTGAACTATGGC.

With respect to this clone: The read gets to within 3 residues of the CDR3 end, and the germline J gene fills in the rest. V and J are TRBV14 and TRBJ2-7; the D is unclear. V was trimmed by 1 base and J by 6 bases, leaving 10 bases between them. CDR3 size: 13 residues. The V gene's germline CDR1 is SGHDN and CDR2 FVKESK. The CDR3 loop reads CASSQGVRAEQYF. Partial CDR3 DNA: TGTGCCAGCAGCCAAGGCGTAAGGGCCGAG.

Turning to this clone: The CDR3 goes on 3 residues after the read ends, and that part is filled in from the germline J gene. The chain uses TRBV20-1 and TRBJ2-2; D might be TRBD1 (7 bases). CDR1 and CDR2 (germline): DFQATT, SNEGSKA (reference sequence). CDR3 length: 15 residues. The CDR3 bases that were read are TGCAGTGCACGGACGACCAGGGGGGAGGCTGAAAAG. Amino acid sequence: CSARTTRGEAEK. The whole CDR3 protein reads CSARTTRGEAEKLFF.